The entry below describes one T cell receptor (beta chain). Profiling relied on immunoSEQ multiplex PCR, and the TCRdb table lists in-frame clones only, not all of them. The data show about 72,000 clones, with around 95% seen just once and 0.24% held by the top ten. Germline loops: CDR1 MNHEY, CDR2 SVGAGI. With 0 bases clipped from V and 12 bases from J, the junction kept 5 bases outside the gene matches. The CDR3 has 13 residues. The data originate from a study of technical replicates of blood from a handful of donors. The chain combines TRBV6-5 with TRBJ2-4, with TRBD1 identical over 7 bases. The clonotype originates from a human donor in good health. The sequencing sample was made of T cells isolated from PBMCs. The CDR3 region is CASSYSIGGSQYF. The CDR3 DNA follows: TGTGCCAGCAGTTACTCGATAGGGGGCAGTCAGTACTTC.